The T cell receptor (beta chain) under discussion was sequenced for a study of blood T cells in healthy people across ages. On this clonotype itself: Its antigen is unknown.

The study, taken as a whole, reports: Long-lived donors carried more naive CD4+ cells and greater diversity than aged donors. The CMV status of each donor remained undetermined, and this could have confounded shifts in expanded clonotypes.

Combining a sample-barcoded 5' primer with a J-beta primer mix, a second PCR ran for roughly 7 to 11 cycles. Every cDNA molecule carried a tag from a template-switch adaptor bearing 12 random nucleotides. MiXCR was run by TCRdb on the 5' RACE reads, yielding one entry per CDR3 protein. The sample carries about 640,000 distinct CDR3 sequences, under 70% recorded once. The total RNA that was extracted per sample amounted to at least 5 micrograms. The CDR3 totals 12 residues. Germline assignment: CDR1 DFQATT and CDR2 SNEGSKA (reference sequence). With V trimmed by 2 bases and J by 11 bases, 5 bases remained unmatched.

Sequencing input: blood. This sequence originates from a man aged 55-75 years in good health. The chain uses TRBV20-1 and TRBJ2-1; 8 bases fit TRBD1. The CDR3: CSARWVRGQQFF. CDR3 coding DNA: TGCAGTGCTAGATGGGTCAGGGGGCAGCAGTTCTTC.